This T cell receptor beta chain is drawn from a study of vaccination effects on CD4 cells after COVID-19. As to this clone: Its antigen is currently unknown.

The protocol was immunoSEQ multiplex PCR, while the TCRdb copy is restricted to in-frame clones and leaves out a portion. Counted here are approximately 76,000 clones, around 79% occurring once; the ten biggest clones make up approximately 10%. Expansion with viral peptide pools was applied to antigen-specific CD4+ T cells by the ViraFEST assay prior to sequencing. Having been cultured for around nine days, the cells underwent CD4+ T cell isolation. Nucleocapsid antibody tests were negative, and the vaccine recipients had no prior SARS-CoV-2 infection. The sequencing here drew on CD4+ T cells from PBMCs cultured with SARS-CoV-2 spike peptides, taken before COVID-19 vaccination. The receptor comes from a human donor who received a COVID-19 vaccine.

CDR3 residues: CASSRLTAEAFF. The CDR3, as DNA: TGTGCCAGCTCACGTTTGACAGCTGAAGCTTTCTTT. The chain employs TRBV18 and TRBJ1-1; D is possibly TRBD1 (5 bases). Germline V CDR1 and CDR2: KGHSH, LQKENI. Trimming removed 4 bases at V and 6 bases at J, with 9 bases between. The length of the CDR3 is 12 residues.